This T cell receptor beta chain appears in the sequencing data of a study of T cell changes during pregnancy in multiple sclerosis. Libraries were prepared by immunoSEQ multiplex PCR; TCRdb keeps only in-frame clonotypes and omits some of them. The table includes over 60,000 clones, around 91% detected once. Germline CDR1 and CDR2: ENHRY and SYGVKD. Deletions cut 4 bases from V and 4 bases from J, with 8 bases between. The CDR3 contains 13 residues. The receptor's source is a female donor in good health, enrolled as a control in a pregnancy study. The material was peripheral blood, obtained in the third trimester of pregnancy. The rearrangement joins TRBV10-3 to TRBJ2-1; TRBD2 might be the D (5 bases). CDR3 sequence reads: CAISGLFYNEQFF. CDR3 coding DNA: TGTGCCATCAGTGGACTATTTTACAATGAGCAGTTCTTC.